Listed below are T cell receptor beta chains from one sample, sequenced in a study of T cell responses to AZD1222 COVID-19 vaccine. Repertoires were generated with immunoSEQ multiplex PCR, while TCRdb's copy carries only in-frame clones and drops some. This table has about 97,000 clones, roughly 91% appearing once. This specimen was peripheral blood, taken on day 0 of AZD1222 vaccination. The source of these receptors is an adult in good health. Both conserved end residues are part of each CDR3. Each record gives: CDR3 DNA, CDR3 protein, J gene, clone size, V gene, D gene. D genes are given only for firm matches. Only some rows state a clone size, as once, few, many or a class for expanded clones.

CDR3nt: TGTGCCAGCAGTCCAGGTGGGCTGATCCCCTACGAGCAGTACTTC
CDR3aa: CASSPGGLIPYEQYF
j_gene: TRBJ2-7
abundance: .
v_gene: TRBV28
d_gene: .

CDR3nt: TGTGCCAGCAGCATACTAGCTTGGGAGGTGGGCACCGGGGAGCTGTTTTTT
CDR3aa: CASSILAWEVGTGELFF
j_gene: TRBJ2-2
abundance: .
v_gene: TRBV5-6
d_gene: .

CDR3nt: TGTGCCAGCAGGACGGGGGGGAGCAATCAGCCCCAGCATTTT
CDR3aa: CASRTGGSNQPQHF
j_gene: TRBJ1-5
abundance: .
v_gene: TRBV2
d_gene: .

CDR3nt: TGTGCCAGCAGCTGGTGGGGAGTCTCTGGAAACACCATATATTTT
CDR3aa: CASSWWGVSGNTIYF
j_gene: TRBJ1-3
abundance: .
v_gene: TRBV5-4
d_gene: .

CDR3nt: TGTGCCAGCAGCTTACTATCTGGGTTTGGGGAAAAACTGTTTTTT
CDR3aa: CASSLLSGFGEKLFF
j_gene: TRBJ1-4
abundance: .
v_gene: TRBV7-9
d_gene: .

CDR3nt: TGTGCCAGCAGCGTAGTCCATCGACTAGCGGTAGTCAATGAGCAGTTCTTC
CDR3aa: CASSVVHRLAVVNEQFF
j_gene: TRBJ2-1
abundance: .
v_gene: TRBV9
d_gene: TRBD2

CDR3nt: TGTGCCAGCAGCTTAGGGCCCGTTGGGGACTACGAGCAGTACTTC
CDR3aa: CASSLGPVGDYEQYF
j_gene: TRBJ2-7
abundance: .
v_gene: TRBV7-3
d_gene: .

CDR3nt: TGTGCCAGCACGGACAGGGGAAGGGGGAACTATGGCTACACCTTC
CDR3aa: CASTDRGRGNYGYTF
j_gene: TRBJ1-2
abundance: .
v_gene: TRBV19
d_gene: TRBD1

CDR3nt: TGTGCCACCAGCAGAGACTCCGGGGGAGGCACAGATACGCAGTATTTT
CDR3aa: CATSRDSGGGTDTQYF
j_gene: TRBJ2-3
abundance: .
v_gene: TRBV15
d_gene: .

CDR3nt: TGTGCCAGCAGTCCAACGGACGGGCCCTATCCTGGGGCCAACGTCCTGACTTTC
CDR3aa: CASSPTDGPYPGANVLTF
j_gene: TRBJ2-6
abundance: .
v_gene: TRBV3-1/TRBV3-2
d_gene: .

CDR3nt: TGTGCCAGCAGCCCCCAAGAGGCTAGGTCCTACGAGCAGTACTTC
CDR3aa: CASSPQEARSYEQYF
j_gene: TRBJ2-7
abundance: .
v_gene: TRBV11-2
d_gene: .

CDR3nt: TGTGCCAGCAGTACAGGGGGCCGGGATCAGCCCCAGCATTTT
CDR3aa: CASSTGGRDQPQHF
j_gene: TRBJ1-5
abundance: .
v_gene: TRBV27
d_gene: TRBD1

CDR3nt: TGTGCCATCAGTGAGACTAGCGGGAGGGTCCCCTCCTACAATGAGCAGTTCTTC
CDR3aa: CAISETSGRVPSYNEQFF
j_gene: TRBJ2-1
abundance: .
v_gene: TRBV10-3
d_gene: TRBD2

CDR3nt: TGTGCCAGCAGCCCATCCCCCACCCAGGGAGCTGGCTACACCTTC
CDR3aa: CASSPSPTQGAGYTF
j_gene: TRBJ1-2
abundance: few
v_gene: TRBV7-3
d_gene: .

CDR3nt: TGTGCCAGCAGTTTCGTGGGGGACGAGCAGTACTTC
CDR3aa: CASSFVGDEQYF
j_gene: TRBJ2-7
abundance: .
v_gene: TRBV28
d_gene: .

CDR3nt: TGTGCCAGCAGCCCAGGGTACGAGCAGTACTTC
CDR3aa: CASSPGYEQYF
j_gene: TRBJ2-7
abundance: .
v_gene: TRBV3-1/TRBV3-2
d_gene: .

CDR3nt: TGTGCCAGCAGTTACGGGAAGGGGTACGAGCAGTACTTC
CDR3aa: CASSYGKGYEQYF
j_gene: TRBJ2-7
abundance: .
v_gene: TRBV6-5
d_gene: .

CDR3nt: TGTGCCTGGAGCTATGGACAGAACACTGAAGCTTTCTTT
CDR3aa: CAWSYGQNTEAFF
j_gene: TRBJ1-1
abundance: .
v_gene: TRBV30
d_gene: .

CDR3nt: TGTGCCAGCAGTGAAAGGACCCCACTGCTGGAAAAACTGTTTTTT
CDR3aa: CASSERTPLLEKLFF
j_gene: TRBJ1-4
abundance: .
v_gene: TRBV2
d_gene: .

CDR3nt: TGTGCCAGCAGTTATCCCTTCAGCGGTGAAAAACTGTTTTTT
CDR3aa: CASSYPFSGEKLFF
j_gene: TRBJ1-4
abundance: .
v_gene: TRBV28
d_gene: .

CDR3nt: TGTGCCAGTCGAGGGCGGACGGGAAATGAAAAACTGTTTTTT
CDR3aa: CASRGRTGNEKLFF
j_gene: TRBJ1-4
abundance: few
v_gene: TRBV19
d_gene: .

CDR3nt: TGTGCCAGCAGCTTAGCCGGGACAGGGCGGACTGAAGCTTTCTTT
CDR3aa: CASSLAGTGRTEAFF
j_gene: TRBJ1-1
abundance: once
v_gene: TRBV7-9
d_gene: TRBD1

CDR3nt: TGTGCCAGCAGTTACTCGGACGGAAACCCAGATACGCAGTATTTT
CDR3aa: CASSYSDGNPDTQYF
j_gene: TRBJ2-3
abundance: .
v_gene: TRBV6-6
d_gene: .

CDR3nt: TGTGCCAGCAGCCCCCTCCCACAATACCCGACGGTTAATTCACCCCTCCACTTT
CDR3aa: CASSPLPQYPTVNSPLHF
j_gene: TRBJ1-6
abundance: .
v_gene: TRBV5-5
d_gene: .

CDR3nt: TGTGCCAGCAGTGGGGTAAACGGACAGGGTATCACTGAAGCTTTCTTT
CDR3aa: CASSGVNGQGITEAFF
j_gene: TRBJ1-1
abundance: .
v_gene: TRBV4-2
d_gene: TRBD1